This TCR beta chain was found in a study of T-cell reconstitution after alpha-beta-depleted transplantation in children. Findings of the study overall: Several patients had high TCRbeta diversity at day 60; it came from surviving recipient T cells and thymic progenitors. Several hundred expanded graft clones reportedly supplied alpha-beta T cells about two months after transplant. Newly generated T cells supplied most T-cell counts and diversity one year post-transplant.

Unique molecular identifiers featured in how the TCRbeta library was prepared. TCRdb itself ran the PCR reads through MiXCR, one entry per CDR3 protein. This sample has about 240,000 distinct CDR3 sequences; more than 20% occur once, and the top ten carry more than 2%. CDR1 and CDR2 (germline): SQVTM, ANQGSEA. The germline V and J ends were trimmed by 4 bases and 6 bases, with 17 bases remaining between them. This CDR3 region has 14 residues. This clonotype was recorded many times. Its antigen remains unknown. The clonotype was recovered from a girl aged 2 to 9 with Fanconi anemia, due to receive a stem cell transplant. The sequences come from PBMCs, collected before TCRalphabeta/CD19-depleted stem cell transplant. The rearrangement links TRBV29-1 to TRBJ2-3; no reliable D call. The CDR3 sequence is CSVVSGYGGDTQYF. CDR3 coding DNA: TGCAGCGTTGTTTCCGGGTACGGTGGGGATACGCAGTATTTT.